The clone carrying this TCR beta chain has only a few counts. The antigen is undetermined. These data are taken from a study of T cell repertoires in cytomegalovirus infection. About the study: Through public TCR beta signatures, both CMV infection and matching HLA type were indicated. Study-wide results and caveats: Within the response measured ex vivo, HLA-C-restricted CMV-specific TCR beta clonotypes were dominant. Cumulative public TCR beta family frequency identified CMV carriers with the relevant HLA.

MiXCR was run by TCRdb on the reads, yielding one entry per CDR3 protein. The sample shows 150,000 to 190,000 distinct CDR3 sequences, around a quarter of them seen only once. The junction had 7 bases not matched to a gene; V was cut back by 3 bases and J by 2 bases. This CDR3 has 16 amino acids. Germline CDR1 and CDR2: SGDLS and YYNGEE. What was sequenced was PBMCs. J is TRBJ2-5 and V is TRBV9; 10 nucleotides align to TRBD1. This TCR derives from a human donor in good health (CMV status not recorded). Some clones in this sample may be carry-over from other donors' samples. The CDR3 nucleotides read TGTGCCAGCAGCGCCAGGGACAGGGGTTTACAAGAGACCCAGTACTTC. Protein product: CASSARDRGLQETQYF.